The rows below give T cell receptor beta chains drawn from one sample of a study of vaccination effects on CD4 cells after COVID-19. The table came from immunoSEQ multiplex PCR; TCRdb's copy has only in-frame clones and leaves some out. The sample carries 35,000 to 50,000 clones, approximately 80% recorded once. These receptors' antigens are unknown. Sequences were derived from CD4+ T cells from PBMCs cultured with HCoV-NL63 spike peptides, sampled before COVID-19 vaccination. The source is a human donor who received a COVID-19 vaccine. CDR3s leave out the opening cysteine and the closing phenylalanine or tryptophan. Only part of the rows carry a size: once, few, many, or a class if the clone is expanded.

V: TRBV6-5; size: -; CDR3: ASNTIAKNIQY
V: TRBV5-1; size: few; CDR3: ASSRGLVDTEAF
V: TRBV29-1; size: -; CDR3: SVAEWTMNTEAF
V: TRBV19; size: few; CDR3: ASKPRVETPEAF
V: TRBV5-4; size: -; CDR3: ASSPGGPTYNEQF
V: TRBV5-1; size: -; CDR3: ASSPEADSDQPQH
V: TRBV3-1/TRBV3-2; size: -; CDR3: ASSQRGERGNEQF
V: TRBV3-1/TRBV3-2; size: -; CDR3: ASSLLQGGEKLF
V: TRBV6-5; size: -; CDR3: ASSPGQPGTDTQY
V: TRBV14; size: -; CDR3: ASSRTGILNTEAF
V: TRBV7-2; size: -; CDR3: ASSLGGARETQY